This TCR beta chain was obtained from a study of blood T cell repertoires in COVID-19. Study overall: From the United States, Italy and Spain came samples of acute and convalescent COVID-19. Sample material is recorded as cDNA or gDNA derived from T cells, B-cell-depleted T cells, or PBMCs.

Source study methods: The assay estimated nucleated cells by amplifying reference gene primers. The data were produced by immunoSEQ multiplex PCR, yet TCRdb's version contains in-frame clones alone and is incomplete. Clonal size and the V and J genes are those of that table, whereas D and trimming came from the DNA. The sample has some 190,000 clones; approximately 83% are singletons. Losses at the gene ends were 2 bases for V and 6 bases for J; bases not matched to a gene: 5. This CDR3 region has 16 residues. Germline loops: CDR1 SGHTA, CDR2 FQGTGA. The sample taken for sequencing was peripheral blood. This clonotype was sampled from a human donor with active or convalescent COVID-19. The donor label of this sample is uncertain. The chain carries TRBV7-3 and TRBJ2-1; 12 nucleotides align to TRBD2. CDR3 nucleotide sequence: TGTGCCAGCAGCTTACCTCCTAGCGGGAGGGCCAATGAGCAGTTCTTC. As protein: CASSLPPSGRANEQFF.